The 22 T cell receptor beta chains reported below all come from one sample, sequenced in a study of T cell changes during pregnancy in multiple sclerosis. Assay used: immunoSEQ multiplex PCR; TCRdb lists only in-frame clones, some missing. The table lists 90,000 to 120,000 clones, around 92% of them singletons, with 0.78% in the top ten. The sample in question was peripheral blood, obtained in the third trimester of pregnancy. The receptors originated from a female donor in good health, enrolled as a control in a pregnancy study.

The V call is TRBV6-1, the J call TRBJ1-4, with D hard to call. Germline-derived CDR1 and CDR2 are MNHNS and SASEGT. Deletions cut 5 bases from V and 0 bases from J, with 10 bases between. CDR3 length: 15 residues. CDR3 bases: TGTGCCAGCAGTCGCAACACCGCAACTAATGAAAAACTGTTTTTT. Translation: CASSRNTATNEKLFF.

This chain uses TRBV19 with TRBJ2-7; TRBD2 might be the D (6 bases). The germline gives CDR1 LNHDA, CDR2 SQIVND (reference sequence). V shed 2 bases and J shed 3 bases, with 14 bases lying between them. This CDR3 contains 15 residues. The CDR3 coding sequence is TGTGCCAGTAGTATACGCGGCGGGGCTTACTACGAGCAGTACTTC. Translating it yields CASSIRGGAYYEQYF.

This sequence joins TRBV19 and TRBJ1-5, with D unclear. Trimming took 5 bases from V and 0 from J, leaving 17 bases between them. Per germline, CDR1 LNHDA and CDR2 SQIVND (reference sequence). The CDR3 runs 17 residues. CDR3 protein: CASSGRRQTYSNQPQHF. For the CDR3, the DNA is TGTGCCAGTAGTGGGCGGAGGCAGACTTATAGCAATCAGCCCCAGCATTTT.

The V and J genes are TRBV7-9 and TRBJ2-7; tentative D call: TRBD2 (6 bases). Germline V gene sequence: CDR1 SEHNR, CDR2 FQNEAQ (reference sequence). Trimming shortened V by 8 bases and J by 4 bases, and 15 bases separated the two germline ends. The CDR3 is made up of 13 amino acids. The CDR3 bases are TGTGCCAGCTGCCGGGAGAACCAATACGAGCAGTACTTC. It is translated as CASCRENQYEQYF.

This chain joins TRBV4-1 and TRBJ1-1, with D maybe TRBD1 (6 bases). The V end was cut by 1 base, the J end by 7 bases, with 13 bases between. Germline CDR1 is MGHRA and CDR2 is YSYEKL. The CDR3 length is 14 residues. In nucleotides, the CDR3 is TGCGCCAGCAGCCAAGCCGGGACATGGTTTGAAGCTTTCTTT. This gives the protein CASSQAGTWFEAFF.

The chain links TRBV15 to TRBJ1-4, with 8 bases lining up with TRBD1. The CDR3 runs to 14 residues. The junction had 6 bases not matched to a gene; V was cut back by 4 bases and J by 8 bases. The germline V gene encodes CDR1 LNHNV and CDR2 YYDKDF (reference sequence). CDR3 amino acids: CATSTDREREKLFF. CDR3 sequence (DNA): TGTGCCACCAGCACGGACAGGGAGAGGGAAAAACTGTTTTTT.

This clone was found once. V usage is TRBV11-3 and J usage is TRBJ1-1; D unresolved. Trimming left V 3 bases short and J 1 base short, with 6 bases between. Germline V lookup: CDR1 SGHNT, CDR2 YENEEA. The CDR3 is made up of 13 amino acids. In nucleotides, the CDR3 is TGTGCCAGCAGCTTCCAGGAGAACACTGAAGCTTTCTTT. It codes for CASSFQENTEAFF.

The V call is TRBV4-3, the J call TRBJ2-7, with D perhaps TRBD1 (6 bases). CDR1 and CDR2 from the germline V gene are LGHNA and YSLEER. V gave up 1 base and J gave up 0 bases, with 13 bases separating them. CDR3 size: 16 residues. The CDR3 here is CASSQATGSSSYEQYF. The DNA of the CDR3 is TGCGCCAGCAGCCAAGCGACAGGATCTAGCTCCTACGAGCAGTACTTC.

The chain links TRBV9 to TRBJ2-7, with D possibly matching TRBD1 (7 bases). The CDR3 is made up of 16 amino acids. V gave up 4 bases and J gave up 2 bases, with 19 bases separating them. CDR1 is SGDLS and CDR2 is YYNGEE in the germline V gene. The CDR3 loop is CASSPSLQGGTYEQYF. CDR3 DNA: TGTGCCAGCAGCCCATCCCTCCAGGGGGGCACCTACGAGCAGTACTTC.

The chain links TRBV25-1 to TRBJ1-4; possibly TRBD1 for D (6 bases). Germline-derived CDR1 and CDR2 are MGHDK and SYGVNS. V shed 8 bases and J shed 0 bases, with 22 bases lying between them. This CDR3 region has 18 residues. The CDR3 DNA reads as TGTGCCAGCTCTCTAGGTCGGGGGGCAAGGGCAACTAATGAAAAACTGTTTTTT. It is translated as CASSLGRGARATNEKLFF.

The J gene is TRBJ1-4, the V gene TRBV7-2; tentative D call: TRBD1 (5 bases). Looked up from germline, CDR1 is SGHTA and CDR2 is FQGNSA. Trimming stripped 5 bases from V and 8 bases from J, with 15 bases between. This CDR3 comprises 14 residues. This chain's CDR3 is CASSQAGVSEKLFF. CDR3 coding DNA: TGTGCCAGCAGCCAGGCGGGGGTTTCGGAAAAACTGTTTTTT.

Here the CDR3 reads CASSQSSGGETQYF. CDR3 DNA: TGCGCCAGCAGCCAGTCATCGGGAGGAGAGACCCAGTACTTC. The rearrangement uses TRBV5-1 and TRBJ2-5; 7 nucleotides agree with TRBD2. V lost 4 bases, J lost 4 bases, and 7 bases stayed unmatched. The CDR3 covers 14 residues. The germline gives CDR1 SGHRS, CDR2 YFSETQ.

The chain recombines TRBV7-9 with TRBJ2-1; TRBD2 matches at 15 bases. The V segment lost 0 bases and the J segment 5 bases; nucleotides outside the gene matches: 8. Germline CDR1 SEHNR, CDR2 FQNEAQ (reference sequence). CDR3 length: 19 amino acids. This CDR3 reads CASSLAGTSGGSPDNEQFF. Here the CDR3 DNA reads TGTGCCAGCAGCTTAGCAGGGACTAGCGGGGGGTCTCCCGACAATGAGCAGTTCTTC.

The chain recombines TRBV9 with TRBJ1-3; weak D call: TRBD1 (5 bases). Trimming removed 4 bases at V and 0 bases at J, with 20 bases between. The CDR3 sequence is 18 residues long. The germline CDR1 and CDR2 sequences are SGDLS and YYNGEE. For the CDR3, the DNA is TGTGCCAGCAGCCCAATCGGGGGTCCCTTCCACTCTGGAAACACCATATATTTT. It yields the protein CASSPIGGPFHSGNTIYF.

The CDR3 spells CASSATVYNSPLHF. The CDR3 nucleotides read TGTGCCAGCTCAGCGACAGTTTATAATTCACCCCTCCACTTT. V usage is TRBV6-1 and J usage is TRBJ1-6; weak D call: TRBD1 (5 bases). Germline V lookup: CDR1 MNHNS, CDR2 SASEGT. V was clipped by 8 bases and J by 4 bases, with 12 bases between them. The length of the CDR3 is 14 residues.

This clone has just a few counts. This sequence joins TRBV6-1 and TRBJ1-5, with 7 bases identical to TRBD1. V shed 0 bases and J 3 bases; nucleotides not matched to a gene: 2. The CDR3 totals 15 residues. Germline CDR1 is MNHNS and CDR2 is SASEGT. The CDR3 spells CASSEAGQLNQPQHF. CDR3 DNA: TGTGCCAGCAGTGAAGCGGGACAGCTCAATCAGCCCCAGCATTTT.

The chain couples TRBV30 to TRBJ1-6; D possibly corresponds to TRBD1 (6 bases). CDR3 length equals 17 residues. From germline, CDR1 is GTSNPN and CDR2 SVGIG (reference sequence). The ends were cut back, 4 bases at V and 1 base at J, with 17 bases in the middle. The CDR3 sequence is CAWTHSGVSSYNSPLHF. The CDR3 DNA sequence: TGTGCCTGGACCCATTCAGGGGTCTCGTCCTATAATTCACCCCTCCACTTT.

The sample holds one count of this clone. The V and J genes are TRBV6-5 and TRBJ2-7; 9 bases are shared with TRBD1. The ends lost 6 bases at V and 5 bases at J; junction bases unmatched: 5. Germline values: CDR1 MNHEY, CDR2 SVGAGI. The CDR3 is 13 amino acids. CDR3 sequence (DNA): TGTGCCAGCAGGCTCACAGGGGGCGACGAGCAGTACTTC. Translation gives CASRLTGGDEQYF.

The V gene is TRBV2, the J gene TRBJ2-7; the match to TRBD1 covers 8 bases. V lost 8 bases and J lost 5; bases outside the gene matches: 5. The CDR3 runs 12 residues. Germline V gene data show CDR1 as SNHLY and CDR2 as FYNNEI. For the CDR3, the DNA is TGTGCCAGCCGCCCAGGGGGCGACGAGCAGTACTTC. This sequence encodes CASRPGGDEQYF. Full variable domain (rest looked up from reference TRBV2 and TRBJ2-7): EPEVTQTPSHQVTQMGQEVILRCVPISNHLYFYWYRQILGQKVEFLVSFYNNEISEKSEIFDDQFSVERPDGSNFTLKIRSTKLEDSAMYFCASRPGGDEQYFGPGTRLTVT.

This chain joins TRBV14 and TRBJ1-1, with D possibly being TRBD1 (6 bases). The ends were cut back, 4 bases at V and 3 bases at J, with 15 bases in the middle. This CDR3 comprises 15 residues. Germline CDR1 reads SGHDN; CDR2 reads FVKESK. CDR3 sequence reads: CASSLQGYSYTEAFF. CDR3 bases: TGTGCCAGCAGCCTCCAGGGGTATTCGTACACTGAAGCTTTCTTT.

This clone was seen a few times. The J gene is TRBJ1-2, the V gene TRBV30, with D possibly matching TRBD1 (5 bases). Per the germline V gene, CDR1 is GTSNPN and CDR2 is SVGIG (reference sequence). This CDR3 is 16 amino acids long. V was pared by 4 bases and J by 6 bases, with 24 bases between. The CDR3 protein is CAWTPFLGQGGNGYTF. CDR3 in DNA: TGTGCCTGGACCCCCTTTCTCGGGCAGGGTGGAAATGGCTACACCTTC.

The chain carries TRBV30 and TRBJ2-3; D unclear. Per the germline V gene, CDR1 is GTSNPN and CDR2 is SVGIG (reference sequence). V was clipped by 0 bases and J by 3 bases, with 13 bases between them. The CDR3 runs 15 residues. The chain's CDR3 is CAWSVPTQVTDTQYF. The CDR3 DNA reads TGTGCCTGGAGTGTACCGACCCAGGTGACAGATACGCAGTATTTT.